This TCR beta chain was identified in a study of shared clonotypes between healthy human individuals (dated by TCRdb to about 2020). Broadly, across the study: A couple of women and a few men aged 18 to 49 years were included in the cohort. To increase sequencing depth and limit assay-specific biases, TCR repertoire library preparation and sequencing were carried out by different laboratories using diverse techniques. To estimate repertoire size and how much clonotype sharing occurs between individuals, the study deeply sequenced the blood TCR repertoires of several healthy adults. Between about 0.8 and 9 billion PBMCs per donor were obtained by leukapheresis. For each donor, CD4 naive and CD4 memory were each run on three plates, CD8 naive on two plates, and CD8 memory on one plate.

Using the deep immunoSEQ assay, multiplex PCR amplified TCR CDR3 regions from genomic DNA. For each cell subset, the extracted genomic DNA was distributed evenly across all wells of several immunoSEQ 96-well plates, and each plate served as one replicate. Each replicate PCR for sorted subsets received about 210 ng genomic DNA, equal to tens of thousands of T cell genomes. Purified libraries were quantified with a Qubit 3.0 fluorometer, sized on a Bioanalyzer 2100, and re-quantified with the KAPA Library Quantification kit. A separate single-read 150-cycle Illumina NextSeq 550 flow cell was used to sequence each immunoSEQ 96-well plate. Turning to the authors' computational methods: Because the immunoSEQ output held only junctional sequences and lacked quality scores, the filtering could not match the filtering applied to full-length reads. To assign V/J genes and CDR3, sequences were annotated using PyIR, a Python wrapper for IgBLAST v1.9, with IMGT germline references. Reads were filtered out if the reads had weak V/J assignments (E-value above 1e-6), no CDR3, stop codons, out-of-frame junctions, or ambiguous translated residues. A V3J clonotype was defined by an identical inferred V gene, J gene, and CDR3 amino acid sequence. Percentage overlap between repertoires was calculated by dividing the number of shared unique clonotypes by the size of the smaller repertoire. Richness of each repertoire was evaluated using RTK rarefaction, the Chao1 estimator, and Recon v2.1 estimates of unobserved clonotypes. For all TCRbeta clonotypes obtained by the gDNA method from four donors, generation probabilities were computed with OLGA. Held by TCRdb, this immuneACCESS table contains in-frame sequences only and omits some clones. Under half of the omission traces to an unresolved V gene where checked; the cause of the rest is unknown. The D gene and trimming were derived from the DNA, and the V and J assignments and clone size from that table. A total of about 690,000 clones appear in this sample, around 91% of them only once. The ten most abundant clones make up approximately 35% of the sample.

Study-wide conclusions, independent of this receptor: Clonotypes shared by all four sorted-subset donors showed higher generation probabilities than non-shared clonotypes. Based on pairwise subsampling, the degree of clonotype sharing among donors was expected to be affected by sequencing depth. Only blood was sampled, and tissue TCR repertoires likely differ from those in blood. Even with the large sequencing depth, rarefaction of the sorted-subset datasets indicated that sequencing was incomplete. Across four donors, approximately 5% of naive CD4, roughly 3.5% of naive CD8, around 2.1% of memory CD4, and around 0.4% of memory CD8 clonotypes were shared. Naive subsets generally had larger estimated clonotype richness than memory subsets did. The small number of donors limited the genetic and exposure-history diversity represented.

Of note for this clone: Its antigen has not been determined. It has no much larger one-base neighbor in the sample; base qualities were not kept.

Donors were healthy HIV-negative adults with no recently reported acute infections or vaccinations. Only Caucasian adults living in Nashville, Tennessee, USA were represented among the donors. CD8 memory samples combined magnetically selected CD45RO+ cells with CCR7-negative CD45RA+ effector memory (TemRA) cells. Blood was collected by leukapheresis, and PBMCs were isolated by Ficoll-Histopaque density gradient centrifugation and then cryopreserved in liquid nitrogen vapor phase. Analytical flow cytometry was used to check the purity and quantity of every magnetically sorted T cell population. Genomic DNA was isolated from each sorted fraction and quantified by UV absorbance on a Nanodrop 2000c. The germline V gene supplies CDR1 SQVTM and CDR2 ANQGSEA. The CDR3 runs 14 residues from the cysteine to the phenylalanine. Here the CDR3 DNA is all that survives: 42 bases in frame from base 1. The V end loses 3 bases and the J end loses 0 bases, and a stretch of 8 bases separates them.

The receptor was isolated from a man between 18 and 35 years old in good health. Some clones in this sample may be carry-over from other donors' samples. Recombination linked TRBV29-1 to TRBJ2-2; the D gene is unclear. Source material: memory CD8+ T cells from PBMCs. What the cell subset or site label conveys for this sample: CD45RO+ cells pooled with CCR7-negative TemRA cells. The CDR3 in this case is CSVEAPANTGELFF. The DNA sequence is TGCAGCGTTGAGGCCCCAGCGAACACCGGGGAGCTGTTTTTT.